These T cell receptor beta chains were read from a single sample in a study of CD8 T cells in Susac syndrome. A single record per CDR3 protein comes from TCRdb applying MiXCR to the immunoSEQ multiplex PCR reads. There are about 430,000 distinct CDR3 sequences in the sample; more than 80% occur only once, and roughly 0.1% lies in the top ten. Sample: CD8+ T cells from PBMCs. The receptors were sampled from a human donor with multiple sclerosis. Both conserved end residues are part of each CDR3. The order of the fields is V gene, D gene, clone size, J gene, CDR3 protein, CDR3 DNA. D genes are given only for firm matches. Some rows have no size entry. The others give once, few or many, or a class for an expanded clone.

>TRBV7-9|.|.|TRBJ1-1
CASSLGLQGQQAFF
TGTGCCAGCAGCTTAGGATTACAGGGACAACAAGCTTTCTTT
>TRBV29-1|TRBD1|.|TRBJ2-2
CSVGKNRGPNTGELFF
TGCAGCGTTGGCAAAAACAGGGGCCCAAACACCGGGGAGCTGTTTTTT
>TRBV6-5|TRBD1|.|TRBJ1-6
CASSYSTGTYNSPLHF
TGTGCCAGCAGTTACTCGACAGGGACCTATAATTCACCCCTCCACTTT
>TRBV7-6|.|few|TRBJ1-2
CASSLEAVPLNYGYTF
TGTGCCAGCAGCTTAGAGGCGGTCCCCCTTAACTATGGCTACACCTTC
>TRBV6-5|TRBD1|few|TRBJ1-1
CASSSRTGMNTEAFF
TGTGCCAGCAGTTCTCGGACAGGGATGAACACTGAAGCTTTCTTT
>TRBV10-3|.|.|TRBJ2-3
CAISAFGPLVRPDTQYF
TGTGCCATCAGCGCGTTTGGTCCCCTGGTGCGTCCGGATACGCAGTATTTT
>TRBV6-1|.|.|TRBJ1-2
CASSEIPWMGYTF
TGTGCCAGCAGCGAGATACCATGGATGGGCTACACCTTC
>TRBV5-1|.|.|TRBJ1-5
CASSYRTYYSNQPQHF
TGCGCCAGCAGCTACAGGACCTATTATAGCAATCAGCCCCAGCATTTT
>TRBV27|TRBD1|.|TRBJ1-6
CASSHTGDWESPLHF
TGTGCCAGCAGTCATACAGGGGATTGGGAATCACCCCTCCACTTT
>TRBV5-1|TRBD1|.|TRBJ1-2
CASSSPKQGEDGGYTF
TGCGCCAGCAGCTCCCCAAAACAGGGGGAGGATGGTGGCTACACCTTC
>TRBV15|TRBD1|.|TRBJ1-2
CATSTTGEEYYGYTF
TGTGCCACCAGCACGACAGGGGAGGAATACTATGGCTACACCTTC
>TRBV7-2|TRBD1|few|TRBJ2-1
CASSQRTGGEQFF
TGTGCCAGCAGCCAAAGGACAGGAGGTGAGCAGTTCTTC
>TRBV6-1|.|.|TRBJ2-7
CASSRPAGSGSYEQYF
TGTGCCAGCAGTCGCCCCGCAGGGTCAGGGTCCTACGAGCAGTACTTC
>TRBV29-1|.|.|TRBJ1-1
CSVDGGARGTEAFF
TGCAGCGTTGATGGGGGGGCAAGGGGCACTGAAGCTTTCTTT
>TRBV10-3|TRBD2|.|TRBJ2-7
CAISSLAGPYEQYF
TGTGCCATCAGTAGTCTAGCGGGACCCTACGAGCAGTACTTC
>TRBV20-1|TRBD2|few|TRBJ2-5
CSAMDLPGTRSETQYF
TGCAGTGCTATGGACCTACCTGGGACTAGAAGTGAGACCCAGTACTTC
>TRBV29-1|.|.|TRBJ1-1
CSVEAGYTEAFF
TGCAGCGTTGAAGCAGGGTACACTGAAGCTTTCTTT
>TRBV7-6|.|.|TRBJ1-4
CASSLSPRKGPTNEKLFF
TGTGCCAGCAGCTTAAGTCCGAGAAAGGGACCAACTAATGAAAAACTGTTTTTT
>TRBV28|TRBD1|.|TRBJ1-2
CASVPWTGWVNYGYTF
TGTGCCAGCGTACCCTGGACAGGGTGGGTTAACTATGGCTACACCTTC
>TRBV6-1|.|few|TRBJ2-1
CASPSSVLANDEQFF
TGTGCCAGCCCCTCTTCGGTACTAGCTAACGATGAGCAGTTCTTC
>TRBV6-5|.|.|TRBJ1-3
CASSYSYRGNTIYF
TGTGCCAGCAGTTACTCGTATAGGGGAAACACCATATATTTT
>TRBV28|.|.|TRBJ2-1
CASSRPPSEGGGEQFF
TGTGCCAGCAGCCGCCCCCCCTCGGAGGGCGGAGGTGAGCAGTTCTTC
>TRBV10-1|TRBD2|.|TRBJ2-5
CASSETAGWETQYF
TGCGCCAGCAGTGAGACAGCGGGGTGGGAGACCCAGTACTTC
>TRBV7-2|.|.|TRBJ1-1
CASSPIWGAGNTEAFF
TGTGCCAGCAGCCCGATTTGGGGGGCTGGAAACACTGAAGCTTTCTTT
>TRBV5-1|.|.|TRBJ2-7
CASGLERAAYEQYF
TGCGCCAGCGGCTTGGAACGGGCGGCCTACGAGCAGTACTTC
>TRBV27|TRBD2|.|TRBJ2-1
CASSDGLASRGEQFF
TGTGCCAGCAGCGATGGACTAGCATCTCGGGGTGAGCAGTTCTTC
>TRBV19|.|.|TRBJ2-7
CASSIGTRAYEQYF
TGTGCCAGTAGTATAGGGACGAGGGCCTACGAGCAGTACTTC
>TRBV28|TRBD1|once|TRBJ1-2
CASSITGEVFDGYTF
TGTGCCAGCAGTATTACAGGGGAAGTTTTTGATGGCTACACCTTC
>TRBV6-1|.|.|TRBJ1-3
CASRKEISGNTIYF
TGTGCCAGCAGAAAGGAGATCTCTGGAAACACCATATATTTT
>TRBV11-3|.|.|TRBJ2-2
CASSNARSGEWTGELFF
TGTGCCAGCAGCAATGCCCGGTCGGGAGAATGGACCGGGGAGCTGTTTTTT
>TRBV12-3/TRBV12-4|TRBD2|.|TRBJ2-5
CATSGLPQETQYF
TGTGCCACCTCGGGACTACCCCAAGAGACCCAGTACTTC
>TRBV5-4|.|.|TRBJ1-1
CASSVTGSNTEAFF
TGTGCCAGCAGCGTTACGGGGTCCAACACTGAAGCTTTCTTT
>TRBV6-1|TRBD1|.|TRBJ2-5
CASSRDRLTQYF
TGTGCCAGCAGTAGGGACAGACTCACCCAGTACTTC
>TRBV19|TRBD2|.|TRBJ2-2
CASSTRRESSTGELFF
TGTGCCAGTAGTACGAGGCGGGAGAGCAGCACCGGGGAGCTGTTTTTT
>TRBV12-3/TRBV12-4|TRBD2|.|TRBJ2-5
CASSRGLAAQETQYF
TGTGCCAGCAGTCGGGGACTAGCGGCTCAAGAGACCCAGTACTTC
>TRBV15|TRBD1|.|TRBJ1-5
CATTTGKYSNQPQHF
TGTGCCACCACGACAGGGAAATATAGCAATCAGCCCCAGCATTTT
>TRBV20-1|TRBD1|.|TRBJ2-3
CSAPGQGAIDTQYF
TGCAGTGCCCCGGGACAGGGGGCCATAGATACGCAGTATTTT
>TRBV7-9|.|.|TRBJ1-6
CASSLVGGTNSPLHF
TGTGCCAGCAGCTTAGTGGGGGGTACAAATTCACCCCTCCACTTT
>TRBV9|TRBD2|.|TRBJ2-1
CASSVDAGGLYNEQFF
TGTGCCAGCAGCGTAGACGCGGGGGGGCTCTACAATGAGCAGTTCTTC
>TRBV29-1|.|.|TRBJ2-1
CSVILERQVYNEQFF
TGCAGCGTTATCTTAGAAAGACAGGTATACAATGAGCAGTTCTTC
>TRBV27|.|.|TRBJ1-2
CASSSGLGGFYGYTF
TGTGCCAGCAGTTCCGGACTCGGGGGCTTTTATGGCTACACCTTC
>TRBV29-1|.|.|TRBJ1-1
CSGHPTMNTEAFF
TGCAGCGGACACCCCACAATGAACACTGAAGCTTTCTTT
>TRBV11-2|.|few|TRBJ2-7
CASSSGALYEQYF
TGTGCCAGCAGCTCCGGGGCACTCTACGAGCAGTACTTC
>TRBV30|.|once|TRBJ2-7
CAWSPGTSYEQYF
TGTGCCTGGAGTCCAGGGACATCCTACGAGCAGTACTTC